This T cell receptor (beta chain) was retrieved from a study of T cell repertoires in cytomegalovirus infection. Germline values: CDR1 SGHVS, CDR2 FQNEAQ. CDR3 length: 16 amino acids. Trimming pared 1 base from V and 5 bases from J, leaving 17 bases between. TCRdb called the reads again in MiXCR, with one record for every CDR3 protein. The data show about 310,000 distinct CDR3 sequences, 17% seen once. This clonotype was counted many times. Material: PBMCs. The rearrangement joins TRBV7-8 to TRBJ1-1, with D perhaps TRBD1 (6 bases). This sequence originates from a human donor in good health (CMV status not recorded). Some clones in this sample may be carry-over from other donors' samples. CDR3 residues: CASSLVLFGGATEAFF. The CDR3 nucleotides read TGTGCCAGCAGCTTAGTCTTATTTGGGGGGGCGACTGAAGCTTTCTTT. Full variable domain (rest looked up from reference TRBV7-8 and TRBJ1-1): GAGVSQSPRYKVAKRGQDVALRCDPISGHVSLFWYQQALGQGPEFLTYFQNEAQLDKSGLPSDRFFAERPEGSVSTLKIQRTQQEDSAVYLCASSLVLFGGATEAFFGQGTRLTVV.